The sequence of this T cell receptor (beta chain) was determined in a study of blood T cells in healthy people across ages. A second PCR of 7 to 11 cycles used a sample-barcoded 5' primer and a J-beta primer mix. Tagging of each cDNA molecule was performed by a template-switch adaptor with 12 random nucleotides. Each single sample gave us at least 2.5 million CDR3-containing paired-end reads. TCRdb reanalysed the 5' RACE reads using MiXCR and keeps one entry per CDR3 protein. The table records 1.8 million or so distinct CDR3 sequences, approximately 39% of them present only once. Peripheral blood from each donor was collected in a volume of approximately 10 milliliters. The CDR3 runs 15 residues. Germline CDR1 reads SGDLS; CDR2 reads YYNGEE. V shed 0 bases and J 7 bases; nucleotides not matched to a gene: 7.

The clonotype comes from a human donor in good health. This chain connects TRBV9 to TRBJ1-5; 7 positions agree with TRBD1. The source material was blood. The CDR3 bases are TGTGCCAGCAGCGTAGACGACAGGGTTGAACAGCCCCAGCATTTT. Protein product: CASSVDDRVEQPQHF.